Listed here are 2 T cell receptor beta chains from one sample, sequenced in a study of blood T cell repertoires in COVID-19 (dated by TCRdb to the early 2020s). The library was produced with the immunoSEQ multiplex PCR assay. Not all clones reach the TCRdb copy of this immuneACCESS table, which keeps in-frame sequences only. Checked studies attribute under half of the gap to unresolved V genes and leave the rest unexplained. The sample table shows roughly 250,000 clones, and 70% to 85% are seen once. The leading ten clones occupy around 3.2% of the sample. Sequencing input: peripheral blood. The receptors were sampled from a woman over 75 with acute or convalescent COVID-19.

This clone has ten or more counts. The genes are TRBV3-1 (or the pseudogene TRBV3-2) and TRBJ2-2; 12 positions agree with TRBD2. Germline CDR1 reads LGHDT; CDR2 reads YNNKEL (reference sequence). This CDR3 is built from 14 residues. Trimming cost V 4 bases and J 6 bases; bases outside gene matches: 0. CDR3 in amino acids: CASSRTSGAGELFF. Written as DNA, the CDR3 is TGTGCCAGCAGCCGGACTAGCGGGGCCGGGGAGCTGTTTTTT.

V gene TRBV4-3 combines with J gene TRBJ2-3; 14 bases agree with TRBD2. Germline V CDR1 and CDR2: LGHNA, YSLEER. The CDR3 has 20 residues. After removal of 0 bases from V and 4 bases from J, the junction contained 12 bases not matched to a gene. The DNA of the CDR3 is TGCGCCAGCAGCCAAGATCTGCCACGCGAGACTAGCGGGGGGGCAGATACGCAGTATTTT. It specifies CASSQDLPRETSGGADTQYF.